The 22 T cell receptor beta chains below were found in one sample sequenced in a study of blood T cell repertoires in COVID-19. The repertoire was sequenced with immunoSEQ multiplex PCR; TCRdb's copy has only in-frame clones and lacks some. Here the sample spans approximately 37,000 clones, 88% being singletons. The source material was peripheral blood. The receptors come from a human donor in a cohort sampled during active COVID-19.

This rearrangement joins TRBV5-6 to TRBJ2-7; 7 nucleotides agree with TRBD2. The CDR3 is made up of 15 amino acids. Trimming took 0 bases from V and 6 from J; bases not matched to a gene: 9. Germline CDR1 and CDR2: SGHDT and YYEEEE. The DNA for the CDR3 is TGTGCCAGCAGCTTGGAACGGACTAGGTTTCGCGAGCAGTACTTC. Its translation is CASSLERTRFREQYF.

The chain couples TRBV15 to TRBJ1-2; D may be TRBD1 (5 bases). Germline loops: CDR1 LNHNV, CDR2 YYDKDF (reference sequence). The V end was cut by 0 bases, the J end by 8 bases, with 13 bases between. CDR3 length: 14 residues. For the CDR3, the DNA is TGTGCCACCAGCAGAGATCGTTGGCAGGGAGGCTACACCTTC. Residues: CATSRDRWQGGYTF.

The rearrangement uses TRBV7-6 and TRBJ2-1, with D possibly TRBD1 on 5 matching bases. Germline lookup yields CDR1 SGHVS and CDR2 FNYEAQ. V lost 3 bases and J 8 bases, leaving 26 bases between the germline ends. CDR3 length: 18 amino acids. CDR3 nucleotide sequence: TGTGCCAGCAGCTTCTTAACCCAGGCGGTCCCCAGGGTCCATGAGCAGTTCTTC. Its translation is CASSFLTQAVPRVHEQFF.

The chain links TRBV3-1 (or the pseudogene TRBV3-2) to TRBJ2-3; D unclear. The CDR3 is made up of 18 amino acids. V shed 0 bases and J shed 0 bases, with 16 bases lying between them. Per the germline V gene, CDR1 is LGHDT and CDR2 is YNNKEL (reference sequence). The CDR3 DNA reads TGTGCCAGCAGCCAAGATCCGATTCGTGGCCATAGCACAGATACGCAGTATTTT. Translation: CASSQDPIRGHSTDTQYF.

V gene TRBV10-3 combines with J gene TRBJ2-2, with 9 positions matching TRBD1. The CDR3 is 14 amino acids. Germline V gene lookup returns CDR1 ENHRY and CDR2 SYGVKD. V was pared by 8 bases and J by 4 bases, with 5 bases of the junction left unmatched. As DNA, the CDR3 is TGTGCCATCCACCGGACAGGGGCCACCGGGGAGCTGTTTTTT. Translated: CAIHRTGATGELFF.

The chain is built from TRBV12-5 and TRBJ2-7; tentatively, D is TRBD2 (6 bases). V was pared by 5 bases and J by 4 bases, with 12 bases between. CDR3 size: 13 residues. CDR1 and CDR2 from the germline V gene are LGHNT and FRNRAP. The CDR3 DNA reads TGTGCTAGTGGTCTGGGGGGAGTATACGAGCAGTACTTC. It specifies CASGLGGVYEQYF.

The chain combines TRBV19 with TRBJ1-1, with D perhaps matching TRBD1 (6 bases). V was trimmed by 4 bases and J by 10 bases, leaving 16 bases between them. The germline CDR1 and CDR2 sequences are LNHDA and SQIVND (reference sequence). The CDR3 runs to 13 residues. CDR3 nucleotides: TGTGCCAGTAGTACCGACAGGATCTCTGTAGCTTTCTTT. It yields the protein CASSTDRISVAFF.

The V call is TRBV6-5, the J call TRBJ2-1, with no clear D. From germline, CDR1 is MNHEY and CDR2 SVGAGI. Trimming stripped 5 bases from V and 0 bases from J, with 8 bases between. The CDR3 contains 14 residues. CDR3 amino acids: CASSLLISYNEQFF. The CDR3 coding sequence is TGTGCCAGCAGTCTACTCATCTCCTACAATGAGCAGTTCTTC.

The rearrangement links TRBV30 to TRBJ2-3, with TRBD2 matching over 11 bases. V shed 3 bases, J shed 4 bases, and the junction held 12 bases outside the gene matches. The CDR3 extends over 17 amino acids. CDR1 is GTSNPN and CDR2 is SVGIG in the germline V gene (reference sequence). The CDR3 bases are TGTGCCTGGAGCAAGGGATTGACTAGCGGGATGGCAGATACGCAGTATTTT. This encodes CAWSKGLTSGMADTQYF. The variable domain in full, with the rest retrieved from reference TRBV30 and TRBJ2-3, is SQTIHQWPATLVQPVGSPLSLECTVEGTSNPNLYWYRQAAGRGLQLLFYSVGIGQISSEVPQNLSASRPQDRQFILSSKKLLLSDSGFYLCAWSKGLTSGMADTQYFGPGTRLTVL.

This rearrangement joins TRBV24-1 to TRBJ2-2; 7 bases line up with TRBD1. Germline loops: CDR1 KGHDR, CDR2 SFDVKD. The V and J ends lost 4 bases and 3 bases, in that order; junction bases with no gene match: 4. The CDR3 consists of 15 residues. CDR3 sequence: CATSDPGQHTGELFF. The CDR3 DNA reads as TGTGCCACCAGTGACCCGGGACAGCACACCGGGGAGCTGTTTTTT.

This rearrangement joins TRBV18 to TRBJ2-7, with D possibly matching TRBD1 (6 bases). CDR1 is KGHSH, CDR2 LQKENI, per germline. Trimming removed 3 bases from V and 0 bases from J, with 9 bases in between. The CDR3 spans 14 residues. The CDR3 here is CASSPDSFSYEQYF. Written as DNA, the CDR3 is TGTGCCAGCTCACCGGACAGCTTCTCCTACGAGCAGTACTTC.

The chain joins TRBV7-2 to TRBJ2-7; 8 bases match TRBD1. The CDR3 covers 15 residues. Trimming took 4 bases from V and 4 from J; bases not matched to a gene: 9. The V gene's germline CDR1 is SGHTA and CDR2 FQGNSA. CDR3 residues: CASSSAGGSLYEQYF. CDR3 nucleotide sequence: TGTGCCAGCAGCTCCGCAGGGGGCTCTTTATACGAGCAGTACTTC. The entire variable domain, with the rest obtained from reference TRBV7-2 and TRBJ2-7, is as follows: GAGVSQSPSNKVTEKGKDVELRCDPISGHTALYWYRQSLGQGLEFLIYFQGNSAPDKSGLPSDRFSAERTGGSVSTLTIQRTQQEDSAVYLCASSSAGGSLYEQYFGPGTRLTVT.

This rearrangement joins TRBV12-3 or TRBV12-4 to TRBJ2-2; unclear D gene. The CDR3 sequence is 13 residues long. Trimming removed 8 bases from V and 0 bases from J, with 7 bases in between. The CDR3 coding sequence is TGTGCCAGCCTCCCGGCGAACACCGGGGAGCTGTTTTTT. It encodes CASLPANTGELFF.

The rearrangement joins TRBV5-4 to TRBJ2-5, with a weak D call TRBD1 (7 bases). The CDR3 length is 16 residues. V gave up 0 bases and J gave up 5 bases, with 17 bases separating them. Germline CDR1 and CDR2: SGHNT and YYREEE (reference sequence). CDR3 residues: CASSLGRAGGTETQYF. CDR3 nucleotide sequence: TGTGCCAGCAGCTTGGGGAGGGCAGGGGGTACTGAGACCCAGTACTTC.

This rearrangement joins TRBV30 to TRBJ1-1; no firm D call. Germline values: CDR1 GTSNPN, CDR2 SVGIG (reference sequence). The CDR3 has 12 residues. Trimming stripped 5 bases from V and 0 bases from J, with 7 bases between. The CDR3 DNA sequence: TGTGCCTGGGGGAGATTGAACACTGAAGCTTTCTTT. Residues: CAWGRLNTEAFF.

V is TRBV19 and J is TRBJ1-2; 8 bases are a match to TRBD1. CDR1 and CDR2 (germline): LNHDA, SQIVND (reference sequence). The CDR3 is 17 residues long. V lost 7 bases and J lost 7; bases outside the gene matches: 20. This CDR3 reads CASTRIELGQGLAGYTF. As DNA, the CDR3 is TGTGCCAGTACTCGAATAGAGTTAGGACAGGGCTTGGCTGGCTACACCTTC.

The chain links TRBV7-3 to TRBJ1-5; D remains unclear. Germline V lookup: CDR1 SGHTA, CDR2 FQGTGA. The CDR3 covers 16 residues. The germline V and J ends were trimmed by 2 bases and 3 bases, with 14 bases remaining between them. Here the CDR3 reads CASSLEVLQHNQPQHF. CDR3 bases: TGTGCCAGCAGCTTAGAGGTACTCCAACACAATCAGCCCCAGCATTTT.

CDR3 coding DNA: TGTGCCAGCAGCCCTCGACAGGGGGCGGCCGTTGGCTACACCTTC. This encodes CASSPRQGAAVGYTF. The chain has TRBV5-4 and TRBJ1-2, with 10 positions matching TRBD1. V lost 4 bases and J lost 7; bases outside the gene matches: 10. Germline V gene data show CDR1 as SGHNT and CDR2 as YYREEE (reference sequence). The CDR3 runs 15 residues.

The chain joins TRBV3-1 (or the pseudogene TRBV3-2) to TRBJ2-5; TRBD2 aligns across 12 bases. The trim removed 3 bases at V and 6 bases at J, leaving 2 bases unmatched. CDR3 length equals 14 residues. Germline CDR1 and CDR2: LGHDT and YNNKEL (reference sequence). The CDR3, as DNA: TGTGCCAGCAGCCAGACTAGCGGGAGAAAGACCCAGTACTTC. It codes for CASSQTSGRKTQYF.

In its sample, this clone was seen once. This chain joins TRBV7-6 and TRBJ2-1; 12 bases align to TRBD2. Germline CDR1 reads SGHVS; CDR2 reads FNYEAQ. J lost 4 bases, V lost 5 bases, and 6 bases had no gene match. The CDR3 covers 16 residues. DNA of the CDR3: TGTGCCAGCAGCAAACAGACTAGCGGGAGTTACAATGAGCAGTTCTTC. It is translated as CASSKQTSGSYNEQFF.

The chain joins TRBV4-1 to TRBJ1-6, with TRBD1 matching over 7 bases. This CDR3 comprises 16 residues. V lost 0 bases and J lost 10; bases outside the gene matches: 9. CDR1 and CDR2 from the germline V gene are MGHRA and YSYEKL. In DNA form, the CDR3 reads TGCGCCAGCAGCCAAGAGGGAAGGGCAGGGGGATCACCCCTCCACTTT. Protein product: CASSQEGRAGGSPLHF.

This chain links TRBV29-1 with TRBJ1-2; 7 bases are a match to TRBD1. The germline V gene encodes CDR1 SQVTM and CDR2 ANQGSEA. Trimming cost V 5 bases and J 4 bases; bases outside gene matches: 7. The CDR3 sequence is 13 residues long. Here the CDR3 reads CSVYKGAGYGYTF. As DNA, the CDR3 is TGCAGCGTTTATAAGGGGGCAGGCTATGGCTACACCTTC.